The 25 T cell receptor beta chains given below trace back to one sample, sequenced in a study of T cell responses to AZD1222 COVID-19 vaccine. Libraries were prepared by immunoSEQ multiplex PCR; TCRdb keeps only in-frame clonotypes and omits some of them. The repertoire holds around 130,000 clones, with about 93% as singletons. Source: peripheral blood, taken on day 0 of AZD1222 vaccination. These receptors were collected from an adult in good health.

V is TRBV5-6 and J is TRBJ2-7; D might be TRBD1 or TRBD2, each matching 5 bases. This CDR3 has 15 residues. Trimming stripped 4 bases from V and 4 bases from J, with 18 bases between. Germline V gives CDR1 SGHDT, CDR2 YYEEEE. The CDR3 bases are TGTGCCAGCAGCGCCAACCGGGACGGTCCATACGAGCAGTACTTC. This gives the protein CASSANRDGPYEQYF.

V usage is TRBV6-5 and J usage is TRBJ2-5, with a possible D match to TRBD1 (6 bases). There are 14 residues in the CDR3. V lost 8 bases and J lost 3, with 16 bases in between. Germline V gene lookup returns CDR1 MNHEY and CDR2 SVGAGI. The DNA of the CDR3 is TGTGCCAGCTGTAACGGACAGCCCAAAGAGACCCAGTACTTC. Protein sequence: CASCNGQPKETQYF.

The chain employs TRBV7-2 and TRBJ1-2, with D possibly being TRBD1 (6 bases). Germline assignment: CDR1 SGHTA and CDR2 FQGNSA. The CDR3 is 13 amino acids. V was cut by 2 bases and J by 7 bases, with 11 bases left in between. The DNA of the CDR3 is TGTGCCAGCAGCTTAACAGGGTTTCTTGGCTACACCTTC. Protein sequence: CASSLTGFLGYTF.

The chain uses TRBV18 and TRBJ1-1; tentatively, D is TRBD1 (5 bases). CDR1 KGHSH and CDR2 LQKENI come from the germline V gene. V was pared by 3 bases and J by 7 bases, with 12 bases between. This CDR3 is 13 amino acids long. CDR3 bases: TGTGCCAGCTCACCTCGGACCGACAGTGAAGCTTTCTTT. Residues: CASSPRTDSEAFF.

Regarding this clone: The same CDR3 arises from other DNA sequences in this sample as well. The rearrangement joins TRBV6-5 to TRBJ1-1; no definite D call. The germline CDR1 and CDR2 sequences are MNHEY and SVGAGI. V dropped 2 bases and J dropped 0 bases, with 4 bases sitting between them. The CDR3 has 13 residues. This CDR3 reads CASSYGMNTEAFF. CDR3 bases: TGTGCCAGCAGTTACGGCATGAACACTGAAGCTTTCTTT.

V and J are TRBV27 and TRBJ1-1; weak D call: TRBD1 (5 bases). Trimming stripped 2 bases from V and 2 bases from J, with 9 bases between. This CDR3 has 14 residues. Germline CDR1 reads MNHEY; CDR2 reads SMNVEV (reference sequence). Here the CDR3 DNA reads TGTGCCAGCAGTTTACGACAGCCAAACACTGAAGCTTTCTTT. Its protein product is CASSLRQPNTEAFF.

The rearrangement joins TRBV4-2 to TRBJ2-7; a weak D match, TRBD2 (6 bases). The V end lost 3 bases, the J end lost 3 bases, and 15 bases lay between the germline ends. CDR1 is LGHNA and CDR2 is YNFKEQ in the germline V gene. This CDR3 is 15 amino acids long. DNA for the CDR3: TGTGCCAGCAGCCAGGAGGGCCTTGGGGACTACGAGCAGTACTTC. This codes for CASSQEGLGDYEQYF.

This rearrangement joins TRBV6-5 to TRBJ2-1, with TRBD2 matching over 7 bases. After removal of 2 bases from V and 8 bases from J, the junction contained 3 bases not matched to a gene. The germline CDR1 and CDR2 sequences are MNHEY and SVGAGI. CDR3 size: 13 residues. CDR3 coding DNA: TGTGCCAGCAGTTACGGGGGGGTGGATGAGCAGTTCTTC. Translated, it gives CASSYGGVDEQFF.

The chain uses TRBV18 and TRBJ1-5; D unclear. The CDR3 is 17 amino acids. Trimming took 0 bases from V and 0 from J, leaving 12 bases between them. Germline assignment: CDR1 KGHSH and CDR2 LQKENI. DNA of the CDR3: TGTGCCAGCTCACCACCCGGGCAGAGTCATAGCAATCAGCCCCAGCATTTT. Protein: CASSPPGQSHSNQPQHF.

V and J are TRBV20-1 and TRBJ1-1; D perhaps matches TRBD1 (6 bases). Germline CDR1 reads DFQATT; CDR2 reads SNEGSKA (reference sequence). The CDR3 spans 11 residues. Trimming removed 6 bases from V and 6 bases from J, with 11 bases in between. CDR3 sequence: CSAFRGSEAFF. DNA for the CDR3: TGCAGTGCGTTCAGGGGTTCTGAAGCTTTCTTT.

The chain uses TRBV21-1 and TRBJ1-1; the DNA was not compared with TRBD1, the D call given in the table. TRBV21-1 is reported as a pseudogene. The CDR3 loop spans 16 amino acids. The CDR3 DNA reads as TGTGCCAGCAGCAGTGGGACAGGGGGAATGAACACTGAAGCTTTCTTT. Encoded protein: CASSSGTGGMNTEAFF.

The rearrangement uses TRBV30 and TRBJ1-4; no definite D call. The CDR3 covers 13 residues. Germline assignment: CDR1 GTSNPN and CDR2 SVGIG (reference sequence). Trimming left V 2 bases short and J 5 bases short, with 9 bases between. The CDR3 DNA follows: TGTGCCTGGAGTCGTGTCTCGAATGAAAAACTGTTTTTT. Translation: CAWSRVSNEKLFF.

The chain is built from TRBV19 and TRBJ1-2; perhaps TRBD1 as D (6 bases). This CDR3 is built from 15 residues. V gave up 7 bases and J gave up 5 bases, with 20 bases separating them. Germline V gene sequence: CDR1 LNHDA, CDR2 SQIVND (reference sequence). CDR3: CASTPLRRGGYGYTF. CDR3 in DNA: TGTGCCAGTACCCCCCTTCGCAGGGGAGGGTATGGCTACACCTTC. The whole variable domain, remainder taken from reference TRBV19 and TRBJ1-2, is DGGITQSPKYLFRKEGQNVTLSCEQNLNHDAMYWYRQDPGQGLRLIYYSQIVNDFQKGDIAEGYSVSREKKESFPLTVTSAQKNPTAFYLCASTPLRRGGYGYTFGSGTRLTVV.

The J gene is TRBJ1-2, the V gene TRBV5-6; 10 bases agree with TRBD1. This CDR3 region has 16 residues. The germline V gene has CDR1 SGHDT and CDR2 YYEEEE. The V and J ends lost 3 bases and 5 bases, in that order; junction bases with no gene match: 10. The CDR3 protein is CASSSQRTGGYYGYTF. In DNA form, the CDR3 reads TGTGCCAGCAGCTCGCAACGGACAGGGGGTTATTATGGCTACACCTTC.

This sequence joins TRBV3-1 (or the pseudogene TRBV3-2) and TRBJ1-1; TRBD1 is a possible D gene (6 bases). This CDR3 is built from 13 residues. Germline loops: CDR1 LGHDT, CDR2 YNNKEL (reference sequence). V shed 4 bases and J shed 11 bases, with 17 bases lying between them. CDR3 bases: TGTGCCAGCAGCCGACAGGACCCGCCGCGGGCTTTCTTT. It yields the protein CASSRQDPPRAFF.

CDR3 nucleotides: TGTGCCAGCAGTTTCAGGCTAAATGAAAAACTGTTTTTT. It codes for CASSFRLNEKLFF. This sequence joins TRBV6-2 or TRBV6-3 and TRBJ1-4; D gene uncertain. The CDR3 length is 13 residues. The germline gives CDR1 MNHEY, CDR2 SVGEGT. Trimming took off 4 bases at V and 5 bases at J, with 8 bases between the two ends.

The chain links TRBV20-1 to TRBJ1-2; TRBD1 might be the D (6 bases). V shed 3 bases and J shed 6 bases, with 11 bases lying between them. This CDR3 spans 12 amino acids. CDR1 DFQATT and CDR2 SNEGSKA come from the germline V gene (reference sequence). CDR3 bases: TGCAGTGCTAGTTCAGGGGTTGATGGCTACACCTTC. As protein: CSASSGVDGYTF.

This chain connects TRBV2 to TRBJ2-1; D possibly corresponds to TRBD1 (6 bases). The V end lost 6 bases, the J end lost 5 bases, and 14 bases lay between the germline ends. The CDR3 loop spans 14 amino acids. Germline V lookup: CDR1 SNHLY, CDR2 FYNNEI. In DNA form, the CDR3 reads TGTGCCAGCAGCGCGGACAGACAGAACAATGAGCAGTTCTTC. Its protein is CASSADRQNNEQFF.

This clone was counted a single time. This rearrangement joins TRBV6-2 or TRBV6-3 to TRBJ2-1; 13 nucleotides agree with TRBD2. CDR3 length equals 16 residues. V shed 4 bases and J 6 bases; nucleotides not matched to a gene: 6. The germline CDR1 and CDR2 sequences are MNHEY and SVGEGT. The CDR3 sequence: CASSSLGLAGTNEQFF. The CDR3 nucleotides are TGTGCCAGCAGTTCTTTGGGACTAGCGGGGACCAATGAGCAGTTCTTC.

V and J are TRBV12-3 or TRBV12-4 and TRBJ2-1, with 8 nucleotides matching TRBD2. V lost 6 bases to trimming and J lost 7 bases; unmatched junction nucleotides: 5. This CDR3 spans 13 amino acids. The CDR3, as DNA: TGTGCCAGCAGAACGGGGGGGCTGAATGAGCAGTTCTTC. Protein product: CASRTGGLNEQFF.

The chain carries TRBV4-1 and TRBJ1-4; 7 nucleotides line up with TRBD1. The CDR3 length is 15 residues. The germline CDR1 and CDR2 sequences are MGHRA and YSYEKL. The V gene end was trimmed by 1 base and the J gene end by 7 bases; junction bases not matched to a gene: 6. The CDR3 is CASSQGGGGGEKLFF. The DNA for the CDR3 is TGCGCCAGCAGCCAAGGAGGGGGCGGTGGTGAAAAACTGTTTTTT.

The chain employs TRBV6-1 and TRBJ2-1; a possible D gene is TRBD2 (6 bases). Germline V gene lookup returns CDR1 MNHNS and CDR2 SASEGT. The CDR3 has 14 amino acids. V shed 3 bases and J shed 8 bases, with 14 bases lying between them. CDR3 protein: CASSEGRGFDEQFF. The CDR3, as DNA: TGTGCCAGCAGTGAGGGACGGGGGTTTGATGAGCAGTTCTTC.

The chain employs TRBV11-2 and TRBJ2-3; D not certain. CDR1 and CDR2 (germline): SGHAT, FQNNGV. The CDR3 length is 14 residues. V was clipped by 5 bases and J by 0 bases, with 9 bases between them. The CDR3 nucleotides read TGTGCCAGCAGCAACGTTCGGAGCACAGATACGCAGTATTTT. Encoded protein: CASSNVRSTDTQYF.

This clone was observed once. The CDR3 sequence: CSAEDRGKGKLFF. CDR3 nucleotide sequence: TGCAGCGCTGAGGACAGGGGAAAAGGAAAACTGTTTTTT. The rearrangement joins TRBV29-1 to TRBJ1-4, with 9 bases fitting TRBD1. Germline CDR1 is SQVTM and CDR2 is ANQGSEA. V gave up 7 bases and J gave up 10 bases; unmatched junction bases: 10. The CDR3 sequence is 13 residues long.

This rearrangement joins TRBV11-2 to TRBJ2-7, with D perhaps matching TRBD1 or TRBD2 (5 bases each). Germline V gene lookup returns CDR1 SGHAT and CDR2 FQNNGV. The germline V and J ends were trimmed by 5 bases and 2 bases, with 10 bases remaining between them. This CDR3 comprises 13 residues. The CDR3 nucleotides read TGTGCCAGCAGCCTACCGGGGCCCTACGAGCAGTACTTC. Translated, it gives CASSLPGPYEQYF.